This T cell receptor (beta chain) was documented in a study of technical replicates of blood from a handful of donors (dated by TCRdb to the late 2010s). The method was the immunoSEQ multiplex PCR assay. TCRdb re-hosts the immuneACCESS table, in-frame sequences only. Its copies lack some clones; in the studies checked, an unresolved V gene accounts for under half of them, and the cause for the rest is not known. This sample is represented by about 14,000 clones; 70% to 80% of them were singletons. The top ten hold over 9.5% of the sample. The CDR3 runs 11 residues from the cysteine to the phenylalanine. The DNA shown is the 33-base CDR3, in frame from base 1. From the germline V gene, CDR1 is SGHNT and CDR2 is YENEEA. V is cut by 6 bases and J by 3 bases, and the space between the germline ends is 4 bases. Remarks on this clone: This receptor's antigen is unknown. The input lacks base qualities; no much larger clone sits a single base away.

Input material: PBMCs. Recombination joined TRBV11-3 with TRBJ2-3; the D gene remains uncertain. The sequence was collected from a human donor in good health. The DNA sequence follows: TGTGCCAGCAGAACAACAGATACGCAGTATTTT. Its translation is CASRTTDTQYF.